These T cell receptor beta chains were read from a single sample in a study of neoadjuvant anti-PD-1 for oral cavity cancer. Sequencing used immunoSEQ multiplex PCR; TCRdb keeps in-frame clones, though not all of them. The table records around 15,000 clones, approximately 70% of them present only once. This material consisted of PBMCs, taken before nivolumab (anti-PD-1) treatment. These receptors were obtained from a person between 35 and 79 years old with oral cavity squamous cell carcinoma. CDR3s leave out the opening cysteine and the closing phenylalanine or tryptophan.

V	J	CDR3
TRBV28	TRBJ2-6	ASSLSGANVLT
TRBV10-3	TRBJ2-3	AISGPRALLTDTQY
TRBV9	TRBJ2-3	ASSGRLARDTQY
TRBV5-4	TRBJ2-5	ASSWRTSGSRETQY
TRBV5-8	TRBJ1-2	ASSWRDRAWNYGYT
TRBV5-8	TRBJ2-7	ASSLARGSEQY
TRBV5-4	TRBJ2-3	ASSQGGSGRDTDTQY
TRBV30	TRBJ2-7	AWRGDTGTSGRDEQY
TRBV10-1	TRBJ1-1	ASSPDSLGTEAF
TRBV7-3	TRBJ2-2	ASSQGSGELF
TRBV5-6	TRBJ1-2	ASSLAGQDYGYT
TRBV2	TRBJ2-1	ASSIPGQGSYNEQF
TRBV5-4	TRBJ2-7	ASSLEPTSVAYEQY
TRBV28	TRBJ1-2	ASTKTTGGAGYGYT
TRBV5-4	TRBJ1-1	ASQEAGEVNTEAF
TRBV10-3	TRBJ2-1	AISESQGSYNEQF
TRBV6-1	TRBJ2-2	ASSVLQLTGIGELF
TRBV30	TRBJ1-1	ASSRGTEAF
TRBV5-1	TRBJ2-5	ASSLGAGQETQY
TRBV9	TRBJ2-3	ASSDWEREGTDTQY
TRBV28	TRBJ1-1	ASSFVDRGIYMNTEAF
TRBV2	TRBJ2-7	ATRQGENYYEQY
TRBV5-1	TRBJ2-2	ASSLGPAGELF
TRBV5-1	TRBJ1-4	ASSLGQGNEKLF
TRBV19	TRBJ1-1	ASSIGFTEAF
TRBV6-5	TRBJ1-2	ASSAGQGDYGYT
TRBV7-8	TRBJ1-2	ASSLVGRGVSSYGYT
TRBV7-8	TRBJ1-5	ASSFGGNAEPQH
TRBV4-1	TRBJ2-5	ASSPVQASGETQY
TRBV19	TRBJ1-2	ASSIDRPPNYGYT
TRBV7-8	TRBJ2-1	ASSPLREQF
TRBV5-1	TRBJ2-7	ASSLDGLAGGLLYEQY
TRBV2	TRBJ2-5	ASSGTPSGETQY
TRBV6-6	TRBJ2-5	ASSYSILEETQY
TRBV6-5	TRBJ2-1	ASSPSTVNEQF
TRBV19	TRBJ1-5	ASQSGTGSNQPQH
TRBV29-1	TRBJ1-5	SAQEGAGNQPQH